This T cell receptor (beta chain) was recorded in a study of cytomegalovirus exposure and HLA in healthy donors. This PCR relied on a set of 60 Vbeta primers and 13 Jbeta primers. Clones were sequenced by immunoSEQ multiplex PCR, and TCRdb holds only the in-frame ones, with some missing. The table includes about 240,000 clones, approximately 81% detected once. The CDR3 covers 13 residues. V gave up 3 bases and J gave up 5 bases, with 10 bases separating them. From germline, CDR1 is LNHDA and CDR2 SQIVND (reference sequence). Sequencing was performed on PBMCs. This receptor was taken from a woman aged 55-70 years in good health and CMV-seropositive. V gene TRBV19 combines with J gene TRBJ2-5; D is undetermined. CDR3 nucleotide sequence: TGTGCCAGTAGTATTTTGGTCGGGGAGACCCAGTACTTC. This codes for CASSILVGETQYF.